This T cell receptor (beta chain) was recorded in a study of blood T cell repertoires in COVID-19. Looking at the study overall: COVID-19 samples collected from the United States, Italy and Spain covered acute and convalescent phases. PBMCs, B-cell-depleted T cells, or T cells were the source of the cDNA or gDNA that made up the material.

Original methodology: Reference gene primer amplification gave estimated nucleated cell counts. The protocol was immunoSEQ multiplex PCR, while the TCRdb copy is restricted to in-frame clones and leaves out a portion. The V and J calls and clone size are taken from that table; D and trimming were inferred from the DNA. This sample carries more than 200,000 clones, less than 90% of them seen once, and the ten largest clones take approximately 1.6%. CDR1 and CDR2 from the germline V gene are SGHNT and YYREEE (reference sequence). V lost 6 bases, J lost 5 bases, and 7 bases stayed unmatched. The CDR3 sequence is 14 residues long.

This receptor was taken from a man in his sixties or seventies with acute or convalescent COVID-19. V and J are TRBV5-4 and TRBJ1-4, with 7 positions matching TRBD1. The sample comprised peripheral blood. For the CDR3, the DNA is TGTGCCAGCAAAATGACAGGGAGAAATGAAAAACTGTTTTTT. Protein sequence: CASKMTGRNEKLFF.